What follows are 30 T cell receptor beta chains derived from one specimen sequenced in a study of T cell responses to AZD1222 COVID-19 vaccine. Some clones are missing from TCRdb's copy, which holds only in-frame ones; the method was immunoSEQ multiplex PCR. Among 160,000 or so clones, 88% were seen once, and the ten largest hold approximately 7%. The specimen comprised peripheral blood, sampled after recovery from COVID-19. Every receptor here comes from an adult who had recovered from COVID-19.

The chain joins TRBV6-5 to TRBJ2-7; TRBD1 matches 8 bases. CDR1 is MNHEY and CDR2 is SVGAGI in the germline V gene. The ends lost 7 bases at V and 3 bases at J; junction bases unmatched: 5. CDR3 length: 13 amino acids. The CDR3 loop reads CASTQGAFYEQYF. The CDR3 coding sequence is TGTGCCAGCACCCAGGGGGCATTCTACGAGCAGTACTTC.

This clone came up once. The V and J genes are TRBV28 and TRBJ1-1; D remains ambiguous. The V end lost 2 bases, the J end lost 4 bases, and 11 bases lay between the germline ends. Germline V gene lookup returns CDR1 MDHEN and CDR2 SYDVKM. The CDR3 sequence is 14 residues long. CDR3 DNA: TGTGCCAGCAGTTTACCTGGTTTTGGCACTGAAGCTTTCTTT. Amino acids: CASSLPGFGTEAFF.

The CDR3 bases are TGTGCCAGCAGCTCGGGCTCCGGCGGGGTGAAGGAGCTGTTTTTT. It is translated as CASSSGSGGVKELFF. V gene TRBV7-9 combines with J gene TRBJ2-2, with a tentative D call TRBD2 (6 bases). Trimming left V 4 bases short and J 10 bases short, with 19 bases between. Germline V gives CDR1 SEHNR, CDR2 FQNEAQ (reference sequence). CDR3 length: 15 residues.

The chain combines TRBV14 with TRBJ1-6; TRBD1 agrees at 11 bases. Trimming removed 1 base from V and 6 bases from J; junction bases left unmatched: 2. The CDR3 consists of 16 residues. The germline V gene has CDR1 SGHDN and CDR2 FVKESK. The CDR3 is CASSQGTGGGNSPLHF. CDR3 coding DNA: TGTGCCAGCAGCCAAGGGACAGGGGGCGGTAATTCACCCCTCCACTTT.

The chain is built from TRBV9 and TRBJ1-1; TRBD1 agrees at 7 bases. The CDR3 runs to 14 residues. V shed 4 bases, J shed 1 base, and the junction held 4 bases outside the gene matches. Germline CDR1 reads SGDLS; CDR2 reads YYNGEE. The CDR3 DNA sequence: TGTGCCAGCAGCACAACAGGGGCGAACACTGAAGCTTTCTTT. Amino acid sequence: CASSTTGANTEAFF.

The chain couples TRBV2 to TRBJ1-5; 11 bases agree with TRBD1. The V gene end was trimmed by 5 bases and the J gene end by 1 base; junction bases not matched to a gene: 4. This CDR3 region has 16 residues. Per the germline V gene, CDR1 is SNHLY and CDR2 is FYNNEI. Written as DNA, the CDR3 is TGTGCCAGCAGTCGGACAGGGGGCTACAGCAATCAGCCCCAGCATTTT. It codes for CASSRTGGYSNQPQHF.

The chain has TRBV5-6 and TRBJ1-2, with TRBD1 as a possible D gene (5 bases). The CDR3 length is 12 residues. V was trimmed by 4 bases and J by 7 bases, leaving 11 bases between them. Germline CDR1 and CDR2: SGHDT and YYEEEE. DNA of the CDR3: TGTGCCAGCAGCAGCCTGGGGGTTGGCTACACCTTC. Residues: CASSSLGVGYTF.

The chain uses TRBV19 and TRBJ1-5; maybe TRBD1 (5 bases). The CDR3 covers 16 residues. Germline loops: CDR1 LNHDA, CDR2 SQIVND (reference sequence). Deletions cut 1 base from V and 3 bases from J, with 13 bases between. CDR3 amino acids: CASSIVGWGNNQPQHF. CDR3 DNA sequence: TGTGCCAGTAGTATAGTAGGGTGGGGGAACAATCAGCCCCAGCATTTT.

The V and J genes are TRBV5-1 and TRBJ1-2; TRBD1 matches at 7 bases. The CDR3 extends over 16 amino acids. Germline CDR1 SGHRS, CDR2 YFSETQ. The J segment lost 4 bases and the V segment lost 3 bases, leaving 12 bases of the junction unmatched. CDR3 sequence reads: CASSSPESGQTYGYTF. DNA of the CDR3: TGCGCCAGCAGCTCACCCGAGTCGGGACAGACCTATGGCTACACCTTC.

V and J are TRBV28 and TRBJ1-5; weak D call: TRBD1 (6 bases). The CDR3 length is 13 residues. The ends were cut back, 6 bases at V and 11 bases at J, with 17 bases in the middle. Germline V CDR1 and CDR2: MDHEN, SYDVKM. The DNA for the CDR3 is TGTGCCAGCAGCTCCGGGACGAGGACAGCCCAGCATTTT. Encoded protein: CASSSGTRTAQHF.

This chain uses TRBV25-1 with TRBJ1-4, with 10 bases that match TRBD1. CDR3 length: 16 residues. Per germline, CDR1 MGHDK and CDR2 SYGVNS. The V segment lost 0 bases and the J segment 5 bases; nucleotides outside the gene matches: 3. This chain's CDR3 is CASSEYPGQGNEKLFF. Written as DNA, the CDR3 is TGTGCCAGCAGTGAATATCCGGGACAGGGGAATGAAAAACTGTTTTTT.

This rearrangement joins TRBV4-2 to TRBJ2-5; TRBD2 agrees at 10 bases. CDR1 and CDR2 (germline): LGHNA, YNFKEQ. The CDR3 length is 17 residues. J gave up 0 bases and V 0 bases, and 4 bases lay outside the gene matches. The CDR3 coding sequence is TGTGCCAGCAGCCAAGATCCAGCGGGGGGGTACCAAGAGACCCAGTACTTC. This sequence encodes CASSQDPAGGYQETQYF.

The chain carries TRBV19 and TRBJ2-1; TRBD2 matches at 13 bases. This CDR3 comprises 17 residues. V lost 5 bases to trimming and J lost 2 bases; unmatched junction nucleotides: 6. Germline CDR1 LNHDA, CDR2 SQIVND (reference sequence). CDR3 nucleotides: TGTGCCAGTAGTTTCGGACTAGCGGGAGATCCCTACAATGAGCAGTTCTTC. Translation gives CASSFGLAGDPYNEQFF.

The chain uses TRBV6-6 and TRBJ2-5, with D uncertain. The V end was cut by 8 bases, the J end by 5 bases, with 12 bases between. CDR1 and CDR2 (germline): MNHNY, SVGAGI (reference sequence). The CDR3 spans 12 residues. The CDR3, as DNA: TGTGCCAGCCTGGGCCAGGACGAGACCCAGTACTTC. Protein: CASLGQDETQYF.

Remarks on this clone: This may arise from a read error, as a much more abundant clone is one base away. The sample carries other DNA sequences with the same CDR3. V is TRBV9 and J is TRBJ1-3; 8 positions match TRBD1. The CDR3 totals 15 residues. Germline V gives CDR1 SGDLS, CDR2 YYNGEE. Germline trimming cut 4 bases from V and 0 bases from J; bases unmatched to any gene: 3. CDR3 nucleotides: TGTGCCAGCAGCCCACAGGGGGGCTCTGGAAACACCATATATTTT. It yields the protein CASSPQGGSGNTIYF.

The chain couples TRBV6-5 to TRBJ2-7; tentative D call: TRBD1 (5 bases). The length of the CDR3 is 15 residues. Germline V gene lookup returns CDR1 MNHEY and CDR2 SVGAGI. Trimming stripped 9 bases from V and 0 bases from J, with 18 bases between. The CDR3: CASAWLDTGSYEQYF. DNA of the CDR3: TGTGCCAGTGCCTGGTTGGACACTGGCTCCTACGAGCAGTACTTC.

The sample holds one count of this clone. The gene calls are TRBV29-1 and TRBJ2-2; 8 bases are a match to TRBD2. The CDR3 spans 13 residues. The ends lost 7 bases at V and 3 bases at J; junction bases unmatched: 4. The germline V gene encodes CDR1 SQVTM and CDR2 ANQGSEA. The CDR3 coding sequence is TGCAGCGGCGGGGGGTACGACACCGGGGAGCTGTTTTTT. Residues: CSGGGYDTGELFF.

A single count supports this clone. The chain is built from TRBV5-1 and TRBJ2-3; the D is unclear. The CDR3 runs to 13 residues. From germline, CDR1 is SGHRS and CDR2 YFSETQ. Trimming cost V 7 bases and J 0 bases, with 9 bases left between them. The CDR3: CASAGSSTDTQYF. For the CDR3, the DNA is TGCGCCAGCGCCGGGTCTAGCACAGATACGCAGTATTTT.

This chain connects TRBV5-5 to TRBJ1-2; 10 nucleotides line up with TRBD1. Germline CDR1 is SGHKS and CDR2 is YYEKEE (reference sequence). Trimming at V came to 7 bases and at J to 4 bases, leaving 4 bases not matched to a gene. The CDR3 loop spans 13 amino acids. The CDR3, as DNA: TGTGCCAGCGACCGGGACAGGGGCTATGGCTACACCTTC. Protein sequence: CASDRDRGYGYTF.

The chain uses TRBV7-3 and TRBJ2-3, with D possibly TRBD1 on 5 matching bases. Germline V gene sequence: CDR1 SGHTA, CDR2 FQGTGA. V lost 2 bases and J lost 3, with 12 bases in between. The CDR3 has 15 amino acids. CDR3 sequence (DNA): TGTGCCAGCAGCTTAGACACTGGGGCGACAGATACGCAGTATTTT. The encoded protein is CASSLDTGATDTQYF.

The chain links TRBV9 to TRBJ1-1; TRBD1 might be the D (6 bases). Per the germline V gene, CDR1 is SGDLS and CDR2 is YYNGEE. The CDR3 covers 14 residues. V was shortened by 0 bases and J by 4 bases, with 10 bases between the two germline ends. The CDR3 is CASSVAGASTEAFF. In DNA form, the CDR3 reads TGTGCCAGCAGCGTAGCAGGGGCTAGCACTGAAGCTTTCTTT.

J is TRBJ1-6 and V is TRBV6-5, with 9 bases identical to TRBD1. CDR3 length: 14 amino acids. Per the germline V gene, CDR1 is MNHEY and CDR2 is SVGAGI. V lost 6 bases and J lost 10; bases outside the gene matches: 7. For the CDR3, the DNA is TGTGCCAGCAGGCAACAGGGGGCGCGATCACCCCTCCACTTT. It is translated as CASRQQGARSPLHF.

The chain links TRBV19 to TRBJ2-1; 10 bases match TRBD2. The germline CDR1 and CDR2 sequences are LNHDA and SQIVND (reference sequence). Trimming cost V 6 bases and J 7 bases; bases outside gene matches: 6. The CDR3 loop spans 14 amino acids. DNA of the CDR3: TGTGCCAGTAGCCGGACTAGCGGCGCGAATGAGCAGTTCTTC. Its translation is CASSRTSGANEQFF.

V and J are TRBV29-1 and TRBJ1-2, with a weak D call TRBD1 (5 bases). The CDR3 spans 14 residues. The V gene lost 3 bases and the J gene lost 0 bases, with 11 bases spanning the gap. From germline, CDR1 is SQVTM and CDR2 ANQGSEA. CDR3 protein: CSVEGGTANYGYTF. For the CDR3, the DNA is TGCAGCGTTGAGGGGGGGACTGCTAACTATGGCTACACCTTC.

The rearrangement uses TRBV19 and TRBJ1-1; D not resolved. Trimming stripped 3 bases from V and 4 bases from J, with 9 bases between. The CDR3 is 13 amino acids. The V gene's germline CDR1 is LNHDA and CDR2 SQIVND (reference sequence). The CDR3 region has the DNA TGTGCCAGTAGTATGTTGGTAAGCACTGAAGCTTTCTTT. Its protein product is CASSMLVSTEAFF.

J is TRBJ2-5 and V is TRBV28; tentative D call: TRBD2 (7 bases). With 6 bases removed from V and 5 bases from J, the gap between germline ends came to 10 bases. The V gene's germline CDR1 is MDHEN and CDR2 SYDVKM. CDR3 length: 12 amino acids. The CDR3 here is CASRGGAETQYF. Here the CDR3 DNA reads TGTGCCAGCAGGGGGGGGGCGGAGACCCAGTACTTC. Drawing the rest from reference TRBV28 and TRBJ2-5, the complete variable domain is DVKVTQSSRYLVKRTGEKVFLECVQDMDHENMFWYRQDPGLGLRLIYFSYDVKMKEKGDIPEGYSVSREKKERFSLILESASTNQTSMYLCASRGGAETQYFGPGTRLLVL.

The chain uses TRBV5-6 and TRBJ2-1, with a possible D match to TRBD2 (7 bases). The CDR3 runs 13 residues. V was cut by 2 bases and J by 9 bases, with 12 bases left in between. Germline V gene lookup returns CDR1 SGHDT and CDR2 YYEEEE. CDR3 protein: CASSFGGGAEQFF. DNA of the CDR3: TGTGCCAGCAGCTTTGGAGGGGGGGCTGAGCAGTTCTTC.

This chain connects TRBV27 to TRBJ1-1, with D unresolved. Germline V gene sequence: CDR1 MNHEY, CDR2 SMNVEV (reference sequence). The CDR3 spans 13 residues. Deletions cut 5 bases from V and 1 base from J, with 8 bases between. DNA of the CDR3: TGTGCCAGCAGTCCCAGAGGGAACACTGAAGCTTTCTTT. Its protein is CASSPRGNTEAFF.

A single count supports this clone. The CDR3 nucleotides read TGTGCCAGCAGGGACAGGGGAACGGGCGAGCAGTACTTC. Encoded protein: CASRDRGTGEQYF. The chain joins TRBV28 to TRBJ2-7; 9 bases align to TRBD1. Per the germline V gene, CDR1 is MDHEN and CDR2 is SYDVKM. CDR3 length: 13 residues. V lost 6 bases and J lost 6; bases outside the gene matches: 6.

V and J are TRBV5-1 and TRBJ1-4; D might be TRBD1 (5 bases). The CDR3 runs to 15 residues. CDR1 is SGHRS, CDR2 YFSETQ, per germline. Trimming pared 0 bases from V and 10 bases from J, leaving 16 bases between. In DNA form, the CDR3 reads TGCGCCAGCAGCTTGGGGCAGGGTCCGGATGGAAAACTGTTTTTT. This translates into CASSLGQGPDGKLFF.